The sequence of this T cell receptor (beta chain) was determined in a study of OX40 agonist ivuxolimab in advanced cancers. For the study at large: Every 2 weeks, patients got intravenous ivuxolimab at one of six dose levels (0.01-10 mg/kg). The study reported partial responses in three patients: one hepatocellular carcinoma, two cutaneous melanoma.

Sequencing was performed with immunoSEQ multiplex PCR; in TCRdb, only in-frame clones are kept and a portion is missing. The sample has about 25,000 clones, around 86% seen once. A history of autoimmune disease or systemic immunosuppression excluded patients. Sampling of blood occurred at baseline, cycle 4 day 1, and cycle 7 day 1. CDR3 length: 15 amino acids. The ends lost 5 bases at V and 3 bases at J; junction bases unmatched: 7. The V gene's germline CDR1 is KGHSH and CDR2 LQKENI. The sequencing used CD4+ or CD8+ T cells sorted from blood, collected in a trial of the OX40 agonist ivuxolimab. V usage is TRBV18 and J usage is TRBJ1-1; 9 bases agree with TRBD1. The sequence was obtained from an adult with an advanced solid tumor such as melanoma, head and neck, liver or kidney cancer. CDR3 region: CASSSGTGIDTEAFF. In nucleotides, the CDR3 is TGTGCCAGCTCATCCGGGACAGGGATCGACACTGAAGCTTTCTTT.